This TCR beta chain was identified in a study of OX40 agonist ivuxolimab in advanced cancers. In the study overall: Allowance was made for prior anti-PD-1, anti-PD-L1 or anti-CTLA-4 therapy, and approximately 41% had some.

This table comes from immunoSEQ multiplex PCR, and its TCRdb copy is limited to in-frame clones, with some not included. The table lists about 99,000 clones, roughly 95% of them singletons. CDR3 length equals 16 residues. The J gene is TRBJ2-3, the V gene TRBV21-1. TRBV21-1 is given as a pseudogene. The receptor was derived from an adult with an advanced solid tumor such as melanoma, head and neck, liver or kidney cancer. Sequences were derived from CD4+ or CD8+ T cells sorted from blood, sampled in a trial of the OX40 agonist ivuxolimab. The chain's CDR3 is CASSNERGRRTDTQYF. CDR3 nucleotide sequence: TGTGCCAGCAGCAATGAACGTGGACGCCGCACAGATACGCAGTATTTT.